This TCR beta chain was captured by sequencing in a study of T cells in Graves' hyperthyroidism and ophthalmopathy. TCR beta CDR3 region amplification was performed from RNA transcripts. With the HTBI primer set, the TCR CDR3 went through a first round of RT-PCR. Each CDR3 protein gets one entry after TCRdb re-called the multiplex PCR reads with MiXCR. This sample carries 75,000 to 100,000 distinct CDR3 sequences, 51% of them seen once, and the ten largest clones take 25% to 30%. This clonotype has at least ten counts. No antigen is known for it. General study findings and limits: The model forecast ophthalmopathy, anticipating it by a median around 6.5 months before onset.

In germline, CDR1 is SQVTM, CDR2 ANQGSEA. V lost 7 bases and J 4 bases, leaving 13 bases between the germline ends. The CDR3 covers 13 residues. The sequence was obtained from a woman between 40 and 50 years old with Graves' hyperthyroidism. The sequencing sample was made of blood. The V call is TRBV29-1, the J call TRBJ2-2, with D unclear. The CDR3 DNA reads as TGCAGCGCCCAATATCACTCCACCGGGGAGCTGTTTTTT. Its protein product is CSAQYHSTGELFF.